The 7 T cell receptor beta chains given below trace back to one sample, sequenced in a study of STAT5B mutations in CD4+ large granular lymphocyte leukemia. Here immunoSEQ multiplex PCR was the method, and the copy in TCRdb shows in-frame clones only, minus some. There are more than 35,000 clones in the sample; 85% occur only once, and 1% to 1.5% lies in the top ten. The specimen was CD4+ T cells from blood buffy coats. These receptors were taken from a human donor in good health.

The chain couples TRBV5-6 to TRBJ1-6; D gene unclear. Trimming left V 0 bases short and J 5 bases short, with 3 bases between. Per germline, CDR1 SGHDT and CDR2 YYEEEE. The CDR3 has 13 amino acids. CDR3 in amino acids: CASSLDNNSPLHF. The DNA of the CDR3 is TGTGCCAGCAGCTTGGATAATAATTCACCCCTCCACTTT.

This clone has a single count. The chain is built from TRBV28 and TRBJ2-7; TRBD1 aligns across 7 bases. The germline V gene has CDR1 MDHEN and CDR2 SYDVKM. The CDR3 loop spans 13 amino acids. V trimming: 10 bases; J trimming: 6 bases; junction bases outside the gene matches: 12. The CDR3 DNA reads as TGTGCCACTATAACAGGGGTTCGGTCCGAGCAGTACTTC. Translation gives CATITGVRSEQYF.

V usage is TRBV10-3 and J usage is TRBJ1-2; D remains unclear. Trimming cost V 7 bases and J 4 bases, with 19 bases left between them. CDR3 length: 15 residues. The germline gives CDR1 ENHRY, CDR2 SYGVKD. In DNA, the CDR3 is TGTGCCATCACCAAGGAGCCGCTAGCTGGCTATGGCTACACCTTC. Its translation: CAITKEPLAGYGYTF.

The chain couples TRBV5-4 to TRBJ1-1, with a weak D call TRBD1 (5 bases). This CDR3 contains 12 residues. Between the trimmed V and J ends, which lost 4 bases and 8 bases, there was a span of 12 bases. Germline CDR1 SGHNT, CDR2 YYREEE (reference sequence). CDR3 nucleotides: TGTGCCAGCAGCAACCAGGGCCGCGAAGCTTTCTTT. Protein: CASSNQGREAFF. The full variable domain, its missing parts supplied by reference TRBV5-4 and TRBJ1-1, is ETGVTQSPTHLIKTRGQQVTLRCSSQSGHNTVSWYQQALGQGPQFIFQYYREEENGRGNFPPRFSGLQFPNYSSELNVNALELDDSALYLCASSNQGREAFFGQGTRLTVV.

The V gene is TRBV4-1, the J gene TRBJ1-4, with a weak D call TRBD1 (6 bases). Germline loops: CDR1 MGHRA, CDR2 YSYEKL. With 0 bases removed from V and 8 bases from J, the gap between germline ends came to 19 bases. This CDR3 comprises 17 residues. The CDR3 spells CASSQDFARGGWEKLFF. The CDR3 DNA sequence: TGCGCCAGCAGCCAAGATTTCGCCAGGGGAGGTTGGGAAAAACTGTTTTTT.

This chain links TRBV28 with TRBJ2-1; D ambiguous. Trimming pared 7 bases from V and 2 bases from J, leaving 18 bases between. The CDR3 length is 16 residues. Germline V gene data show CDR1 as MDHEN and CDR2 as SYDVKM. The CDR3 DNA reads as TGTGCCAGCAAGGTATTCGGGCGGAGTCCCTACAATGAGCAGTTCTTC. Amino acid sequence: CASKVFGRSPYNEQFF.

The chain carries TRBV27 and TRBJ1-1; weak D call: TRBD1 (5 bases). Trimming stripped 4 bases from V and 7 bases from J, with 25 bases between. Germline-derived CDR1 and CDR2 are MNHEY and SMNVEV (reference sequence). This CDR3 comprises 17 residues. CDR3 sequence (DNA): TGTGCCAGCAGTTCCCCGTCGGGACGCCCCGGGGTCAGTGAAGCTTTCTTT. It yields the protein CASSSPSGRPGVSEAFF.